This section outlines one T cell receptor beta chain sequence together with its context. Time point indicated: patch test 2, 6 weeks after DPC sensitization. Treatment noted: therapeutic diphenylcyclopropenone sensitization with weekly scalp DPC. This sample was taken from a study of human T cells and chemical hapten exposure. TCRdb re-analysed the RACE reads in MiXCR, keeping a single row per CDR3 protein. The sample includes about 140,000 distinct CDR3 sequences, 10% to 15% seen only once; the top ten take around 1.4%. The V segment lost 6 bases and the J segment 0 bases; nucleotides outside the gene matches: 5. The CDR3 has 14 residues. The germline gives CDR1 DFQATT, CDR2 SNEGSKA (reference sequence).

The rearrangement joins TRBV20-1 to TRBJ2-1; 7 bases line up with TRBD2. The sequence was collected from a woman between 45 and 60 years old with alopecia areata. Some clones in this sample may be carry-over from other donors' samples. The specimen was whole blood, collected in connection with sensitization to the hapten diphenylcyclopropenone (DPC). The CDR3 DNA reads TGCAGTGCCCCCGGGGGGAGCTCCTACAATGAGCAGTTCTTC. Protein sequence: CSAPGGSSYNEQFF.